A selection of T cell receptor beta chains follows, all from one sample in a study of blood T cell repertoires in COVID-19. Libraries were prepared by immunoSEQ multiplex PCR; TCRdb keeps only in-frame clonotypes and omits some of them. The repertoire holds approximately 210,000 clones, with approximately 84% as singletons. Sequenced material: peripheral blood. The receptors stem from a woman in her 50s with active or convalescent COVID-19. Each CDR3 is given with its conserved first and last residue. Each record gives: V gene, J gene, clone size, D gene, CDR3 DNA, CDR3 protein. A D gene is named only where the DNA matches it firmly. Rows may omit the clone size; those that give it use once, few, many or a size class.

>TRBV7-5|TRBJ1-5|NA|NA
TGTGTCAGAAGCCCTCCCCGGGGGATCAATCAGCCCCAGCATTTT
CVRSPPRGINQPQHF
>TRBV27|TRBJ2-7|NA|NA
TGTGCCAGCAACTCCCCCGGGGGCGGGAGCTACGAGCAGTACTTC
CASNSPGGGSYEQYF
>TRBV5-5|TRBJ1-1|NA|NA
TGTGCCAGCAGCCCACTAGGGAATTTGAACACTGAAGCTTTCTTT
CASSPLGNLNTEAFF
>TRBV19|TRBJ1-6|NA|NA
TGTGCCAGTACCCCGGGACTGGCCTCTTCACCCCTCCACTTT
CASTPGLASSPLHF
>TRBV7-9|TRBJ1-6|once|NA
TGTGCCAGCAGCTTAGTGGCGGGGCCGAATTCACCCCTCCACTTT
CASSLVAGPNSPLHF
>TRBV18|TRBJ1-1|NA|NA
TGTGCCAGCTCACCACTGTCCGGGTCAGAGAACACTGAAGCTTTCTTT
CASSPLSGSENTEAFF
>TRBV3-1/TRBV3-2|TRBJ2-1|NA|NA
TGTGCCAGCACCAGCGGTAGCGGTACTTACAATGAGCAGTTCTTC
CASTSGSGTYNEQFF
>TRBV19|TRBJ1-4|NA|NA
TGTGCCAGTAGTCACGGGGACAAATTTAATGAAAAACTGTTTTTT
CASSHGDKFNEKLFF
>TRBV30|TRBJ1-1|NA|NA
TGTGCCTGGACCCACGAGGGAACGAACACTGAAGCTTTCTTT
CAWTHEGTNTEAFF
>TRBV18|TRBJ1-5|NA|TRBD1
TGTGCCAGCTCCGGGACAGGAGGCCAGCCCCAGCATTTT
CASSGTGGQPQHF
>TRBV19|TRBJ1-1|NA|NA
TGTGCCAGTAGTATAGAGCGGGGAACGAACACTGAAGCTTTCTTT
CASSIERGTNTEAFF
>TRBV9|TRBJ1-2|NA|NA
TGTGCCAGCAGCGTAGTCGTCGGCGGGGATGGCTACACCTTC
CASSVVVGGDGYTF
>TRBV5-5|TRBJ2-5|NA|NA
TGTGCCAGCAGCTTGGCCCTGGGGGCCCAAGAGACCCAGTACTTC
CASSLALGAQETQYF
>TRBV5-6|TRBJ1-6|NA|TRBD1
TGTGCCAGCAGCTCGGACAGGGTTGGGTCACCCCTCCACTTT
CASSSDRVGSPLHF
>TRBV6-6|TRBJ2-5|NA|TRBD2
TGTGCCAGCAGTTACCCCCAGGGAGGGGAAGAGACCCAGTACTTC
CASSYPQGGEETQYF
>TRBV5-6|TRBJ1-4|NA|NA
TGTGCCAGCAGCCCCGGGGTGGAGGGGCGAAGTGAAAAACTGTTTTTT
CASSPGVEGRSEKLFF
>TRBV4-1|TRBJ2-3|NA|TRBD2
TGCGCCAGCAGCCAACGACTAGCAACGGAGGCGGATACGCAGTATTTT
CASSQRLATEADTQYF
>TRBV5-4|TRBJ2-1|NA|TRBD1
TGTGCCAGCAGCTCAACTCGACAGGGGCAAAGGAATGAGCAGTTCTTC
CASSSTRQGQRNEQFF
>TRBV28|TRBJ1-6|NA|TRBD1
TGTGCCAGCAGTCGGGGACAGCGGGGGTCACCCCTCCACTTT
CASSRGQRGSPLHF
>TRBV28|TRBJ1-1|NA|TRBD1
TGTGCCAGCAGATACAGGGGATTGAACACTGAAGCTTTCTTT
CASRYRGLNTEAFF
>TRBV5-1|TRBJ1-1|once|NA
TGCGCCAGCAGCTTGGATGCAGGGGTTCACACTGAAGCTTTCTTT
CASSLDAGVHTEAFF
>TRBV5-4|TRBJ2-5|NA|TRBD1
TGTGCCAGCAGCTTGGGACAGGGGCGACAAGAGACCCAGTACTTC
CASSLGQGRQETQYF
>TRBV7-3|TRBJ2-7|NA|TRBD1
TGTGCCAGCAGCCCCGGGACAGGAAAAAAGGGCTCCTACGAGCAGTACTTC
CASSPGTGKKGSYEQYF
>TRBV7-7|TRBJ2-1|once|TRBD2
TGTGCCAGCAGCTCCACGGCGGGAGGGGAAGAGCAGTTCTTC
CASSSTAGGEEQFF
>TRBV5-5|TRBJ1-1|NA|NA
TGTGCCAGCAGCTTTTATCACAAGCTCAGGGCTACTGACACTGAAGCTTTCTTT
CASSFYHKLRATDTEAFF
>TRBV5-1|TRBJ2-1|NA|NA
TGCGCCACCAGCTTGGGGCGGGTCTCCTACAATGAGCAGTTCTTC
CATSLGRVSYNEQFF
>TRBV5-1|TRBJ2-2|NA|NA
TGCGCCAGCAGCTTGGGGTCAACAGGGGAGGCCGGGGAGCTGTTTTTT
CASSLGSTGEAGELFF
>TRBV10-2|TRBJ2-3|NA|TRBD1
TGCGCCAGCAGTGACTGGGGACAGGGGATGGCAGATACGCAGTATTTT
CASSDWGQGMADTQYF
>TRBV29-1|TRBJ1-1|NA|NA
TGCAGCGTCAAACCCCCAGGGGTCACTGAAGCTTTCTTT
CSVKPPGVTEAFF
>TRBV6-5|TRBJ2-3|NA|TRBD1
TGTGCCAGCAGGGGACAGGGGGACACAGATACGCAGTATTTT
CASRGQGDTDTQYF
>TRBV18|TRBJ2-3|NA|TRBD2
TGTGCCAGCTCACCTATAAGCGGGGGGCCAGATACGCAGTATTTT
CASSPISGGPDTQYF
>TRBV6-1|TRBJ2-5|NA|NA
TGTGCCAGCAGTGAAGCCTACCGAGGACTGGGGTACTTC
CASSEAYRGLGYF
>TRBV6-4|TRBJ2-2|NA|TRBD1
TGTGCCAGCAGTGACTCTGGCAGGGGGCCCGGGGAGCTGTTTTTT
CASSDSGRGPGELFF
>TRBV28|TRBJ2-2|NA|TRBD2
TGTGCCAGCAGGCGGGAGTTAGTTGACACCGGGGAGCTGTTTTTT
CASRRELVDTGELFF
>TRBV3-1/TRBV3-2|TRBJ2-3|NA|TRBD2
TGTGCCAGCAGCCAAAATAGAGCCCTAGCGGGAGGGCCAGATACGCAGTATTTT
CASSQNRALAGGPDTQYF
>TRBV5-1|TRBJ1-2|NA|NA
TGCGCCAGCAGCTTGGGGGACATGTTGGGTGGCTACACCTTC
CASSLGDMLGGYTF
>TRBV30|TRBJ1-2|NA|NA
TGTGCCTGGAGGGTCCCAGGGGTCGGCTATGGCTACACCTTC
CAWRVPGVGYGYTF
>TRBV7-9|TRBJ2-7|NA|TRBD2
TGTGCCAGCAGCTTAAGGACTAGCGGGAATCCCTACGAGCAGTACTTC
CASSLRTSGNPYEQYF
>TRBV6-5|TRBJ1-5|NA|NA
TGTGCCAGCAGGGAGCCCGGGGGGCCCCAGCATTTT
CASREPGGPQHF
>TRBV6-1|TRBJ1-3|NA|NA
TGTGCCAGCAGTGCAACCCACCTAGGCTCTGGAAACACCATATATTTT
CASSATHLGSGNTIYF
>TRBV29-1|TRBJ1-2|NA|NA
TGCAGCGTTTCTGACTCTCTAAAAAACTATGGCTACACCTTC
CSVSDSLKNYGYTF
>TRBV5-1|TRBJ1-2|NA|NA
TGCGCCAGCAGGTTCCAGGACAGCAACTATGGCTACACCTTC
CASRFQDSNYGYTF
>TRBV10-2|TRBJ1-1|few|NA
TGCGCCAGCAGTGAGTCGAGGGCGAACACTGAAGCTTTCTTT
CASSESRANTEAFF
>TRBV5-1|TRBJ2-2|NA|TRBD1
TGCGCCAGCAGCCCGCTGGGGACAGGGATTGGGGAGCTGTTTTTT
CASSPLGTGIGELFF
>TRBV7-8|TRBJ1-1|NA|NA
TGTGCCAGCAGCTTATCCGTTGAAGCTTTCTTT
CASSLSVEAFF
>TRBV3-1/TRBV3-2|TRBJ1-2|few|NA
TGTGCCAGCAGCCAATTCTCACCGCCGAGGGACTATGGCTACACCTTC
CASSQFSPPRDYGYTF
>TRBV25-1|TRBJ2-4|NA|NA
TGTGCCAGCAGTGAATTCAGGGGAGATAAAAACATTCAGTACTTC
CASSEFRGDKNIQYF
>TRBV28|TRBJ2-1|NA|TRBD1
TGTGCCAGCAGTTTAGGAGGACAGGGCAATGAGCAGTTCTTC
CASSLGGQGNEQFF
>TRBV13|TRBJ2-7|NA|TRBD1
TGTGCCAGCAGCTTGGACAGGGGGTACGAGCAGTACTTC
CASSLDRGYEQYF
>TRBV3-1/TRBV3-2|TRBJ1-2|few|TRBD1
TGTGCCAGCAGCCTCCGACAGGGTTATGGCTACACCTTC
CASSLRQGYGYTF
>TRBV6-5|TRBJ1-2|NA|NA
TGTGCCAGCAGTTACGAGGCGGGGAGCTATGGCTACACCTTC
CASSYEAGSYGYTF
>TRBV6-5|TRBJ1-2|NA|NA
TGTGCCAGCAAACAATTTAATGGCTACACCTTC
CASKQFNGYTF
>TRBV2|TRBJ1-1|NA|NA
TGTGCCAGCAGGCTACAGGTCATGAACACTGAAGCTTTCTTT
CASRLQVMNTEAFF
>TRBV11-2|TRBJ1-1|many|NA
TGTGCCAGCAGCTTAGGGGGTCCCCTTGAGGGAGCTTTCTTT
CASSLGGPLEGAFF
>TRBV5-1|TRBJ1-6|NA|TRBD1
TGCGCCAGCAGCCCATGGACAGGGGACAATTCACCCCTCCACTTT
CASSPWTGDNSPLHF
>TRBV3-1/TRBV3-2|TRBJ2-5|NA|NA
TGTGCCAGCAGCCAAGCATCGACAGAAGAGACCCAGTACTTC
CASSQASTEETQYF
>TRBV5-1|TRBJ1-2|NA|NA
TGCGCCAGCAGCTTGGGACAGCATGCTGGTGGCTACACCTTC
CASSLGQHAGGYTF
>TRBV19|TRBJ1-4|NA|TRBD1
TGTGCCAGTAGTACGGGACAGAGCGTTTTGGAAAAACTGTTTTTT
CASSTGQSVLEKLFF